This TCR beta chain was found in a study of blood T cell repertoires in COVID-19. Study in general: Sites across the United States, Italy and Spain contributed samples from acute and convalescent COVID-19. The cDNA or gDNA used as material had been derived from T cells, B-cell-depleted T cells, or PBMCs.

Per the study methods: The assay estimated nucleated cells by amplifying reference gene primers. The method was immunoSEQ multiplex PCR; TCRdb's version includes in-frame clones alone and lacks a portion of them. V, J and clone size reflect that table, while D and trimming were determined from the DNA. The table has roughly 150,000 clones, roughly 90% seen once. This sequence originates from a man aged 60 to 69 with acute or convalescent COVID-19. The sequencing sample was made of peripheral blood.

The CDR3 DNA follows: TGTGCCAGCTCCTCGGACACCCGCTCTGGAAACACCATATATTTT. Protein sequence: CASSSDTRSGNTIYF. The chain carries TRBV18 and TRBJ1-3; tentative D call: TRBD1 (5 bases). Germline values: CDR1 KGHSH, CDR2 LQKENI. The CDR3 is made up of 15 amino acids. Trimming left V 6 bases short and J 0 bases short, with 12 bases between.